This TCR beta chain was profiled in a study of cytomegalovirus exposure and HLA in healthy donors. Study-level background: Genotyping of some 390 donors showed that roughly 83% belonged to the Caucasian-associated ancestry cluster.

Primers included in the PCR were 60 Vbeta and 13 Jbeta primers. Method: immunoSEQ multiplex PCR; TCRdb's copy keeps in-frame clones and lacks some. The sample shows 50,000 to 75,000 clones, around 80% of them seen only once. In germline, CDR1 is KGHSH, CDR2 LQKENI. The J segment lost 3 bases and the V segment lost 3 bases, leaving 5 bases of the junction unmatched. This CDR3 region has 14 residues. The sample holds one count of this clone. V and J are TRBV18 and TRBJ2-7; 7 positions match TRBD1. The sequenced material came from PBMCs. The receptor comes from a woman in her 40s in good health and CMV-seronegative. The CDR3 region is CASSPRDSIYEQYF. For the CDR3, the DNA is TGTGCCAGCTCACCCCGGGACAGTATCTACGAGCAGTACTTC. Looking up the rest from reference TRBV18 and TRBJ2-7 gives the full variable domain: NAGVMQNPRHLVRRRGQEARLRCSPMKGHSHVYWYRQLPEEGLKFMVYLQKENIIDESGMPKERFSAEFPKEGPSILRIQQVVRGDSAAYFCASSPRDSIYEQYFGPGTRLTVT.